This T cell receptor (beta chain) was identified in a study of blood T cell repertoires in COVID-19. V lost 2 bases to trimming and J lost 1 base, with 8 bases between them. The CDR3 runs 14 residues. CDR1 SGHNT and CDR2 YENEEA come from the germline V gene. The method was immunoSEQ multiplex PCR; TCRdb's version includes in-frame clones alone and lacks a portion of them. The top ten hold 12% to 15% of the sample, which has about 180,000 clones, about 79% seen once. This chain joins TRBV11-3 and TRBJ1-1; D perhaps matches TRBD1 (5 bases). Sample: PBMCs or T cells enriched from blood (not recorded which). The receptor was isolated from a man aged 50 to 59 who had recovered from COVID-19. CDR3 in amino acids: CASSLRGSNTEAFF. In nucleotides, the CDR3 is TGTGCCAGCAGCTTAAGGGGATCGAACACTGAAGCTTTCTTT.